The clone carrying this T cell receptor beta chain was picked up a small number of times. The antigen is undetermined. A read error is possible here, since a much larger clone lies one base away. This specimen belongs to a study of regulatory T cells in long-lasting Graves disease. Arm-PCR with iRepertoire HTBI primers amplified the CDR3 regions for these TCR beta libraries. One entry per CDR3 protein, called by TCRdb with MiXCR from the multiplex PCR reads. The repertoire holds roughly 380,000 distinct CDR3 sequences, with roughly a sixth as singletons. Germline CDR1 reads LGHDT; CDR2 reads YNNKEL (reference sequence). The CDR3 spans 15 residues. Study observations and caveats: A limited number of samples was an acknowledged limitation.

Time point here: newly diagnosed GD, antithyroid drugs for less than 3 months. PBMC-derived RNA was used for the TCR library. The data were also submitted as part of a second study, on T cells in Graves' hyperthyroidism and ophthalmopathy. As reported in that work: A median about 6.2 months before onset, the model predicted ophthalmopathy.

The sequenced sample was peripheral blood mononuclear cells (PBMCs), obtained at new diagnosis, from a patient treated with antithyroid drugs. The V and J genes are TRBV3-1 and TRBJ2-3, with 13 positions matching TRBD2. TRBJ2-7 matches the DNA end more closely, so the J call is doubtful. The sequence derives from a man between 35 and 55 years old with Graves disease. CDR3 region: CANSQGLAGESEQYF. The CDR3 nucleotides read TGTGCCAACAGCCAAGGACTAGCGGGGGAGAGCGAGCAGTACTTC.